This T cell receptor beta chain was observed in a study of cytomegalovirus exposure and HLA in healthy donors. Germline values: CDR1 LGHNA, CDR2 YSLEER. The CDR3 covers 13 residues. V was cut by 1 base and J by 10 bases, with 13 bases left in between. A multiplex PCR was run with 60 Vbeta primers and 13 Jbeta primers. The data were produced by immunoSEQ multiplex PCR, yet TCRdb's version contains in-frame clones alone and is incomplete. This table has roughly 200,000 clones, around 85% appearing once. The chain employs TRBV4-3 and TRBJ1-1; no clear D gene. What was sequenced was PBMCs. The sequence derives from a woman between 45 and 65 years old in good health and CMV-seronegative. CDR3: CASSQAQAGGAFF. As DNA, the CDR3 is TGCGCCAGCAGCCAAGCTCAGGCCGGTGGAGCTTTCTTT.